This entry features one TCR beta chain sequence. Its antigen is unknown. The data were taken from a study of T cell repertoires in cytomegalovirus infection. Using its own MiXCR run on the reads, TCRdb lists one record per CDR3 protein. The sample holds 300,000 to 400,000 distinct CDR3 sequences, roughly 25% seen once. Germline-derived CDR1 and CDR2 are SEHNR and FQNEAQ (reference sequence). V shed 6 bases and J shed 11 bases, with 16 bases lying between them. The CDR3 runs 12 residues. The clonotype comes from a human donor in good health (CMV status not recorded). Some clones in this sample may be carry-over from other donors' samples. Sample: cultured PBMCs, taken from culture after CMV antigen stimulation. V gene TRBV7-9 combines with J gene TRBJ1-2; tentatively, D is TRBD1 (5 bases). CDR3 amino acids: CASSPGTDPYTF. In DNA form, the CDR3 reads TGTGCCAGCAGTCCCGGGACGGATCCTTACACCTTC. Variable domain in full (rest from reference TRBV7-9 and TRBJ1-2): DTGVSQNPRHKITKRGQNVTFRCDPISEHNRLYWYRQTLGQGPEFLTYFQNEAQLEKSRLLSDRFSAERPKGSFSTLEIQRTEQGDSAMYLCASSPGTDPYTFGSGTRLTVV.